A selection of T cell receptor beta chains follows, all from one sample in a study of human T cells and chemical hapten exposure. TCRdb processed the RACE reads anew with MiXCR; each CDR3 protein has one entry. The table records about 340,000 distinct CDR3 sequences, around 7% of them present only once. The sequences come from whole blood, collected in connection with sensitization to the hapten diphenylcyclopropenone (DPC). The receptors derive from a woman under 30 with alopecia areata. Some clones in this sample may be carry-over from other donors' samples. The conserved cysteine and the conserved F or W are not part of the CDR3 here. Size is stated for part of the rows, as once, few or many counts, or as a class when the clone is expanded.

size,J,V,CDR3
-,TRBJ2-1,TRBV28,ASTPGTGIYNEQF
few,TRBJ1-1,TRBV6-2/TRBV6-3,ASSYWGLGNEEAF
-,TRBJ1-3,TRBV20-1,SARAPDRVAGNTIY
many,TRBJ1-2,TRBV12-3/TRBV12-4,ASSFRTGENGYT
few,TRBJ1-5,TRBV19,ASSIHEGLNQPQH
few,TRBJ2-3,TRBV7-8,ASSLWLAEVTDTQY
-,TRBJ2-7,TRBV10-3,AISASGARYEQY
-,TRBJ1-1,TRBV30,AWSKVGGARTEAF
many,TRBJ1-1,TRBV3-1,ASSQGHGEAF
few,TRBJ1-6,TRBV6-5,ASSYSRTGAYSSPLH
-,TRBJ2-1,TRBV28,ASSDGTYNEQF
few,TRBJ1-3,TRBV12-3/TRBV12-4,ASSFSVLGSLTR
many,TRBJ2-5,TRBV27,ASSFRDKQETQY
many,TRBJ1-1,TRBV7-7,ASWGQNTEAF
-,TRBJ2-3,TRBV4-3,ASSQGTLVLDTQY
many,TRBJ2-7,TRBV28,ASSGGLIYEQY
-,TRBJ2-2,TRBV20-1,SARGTLNTGELF
few,TRBJ1-4,TRBV4-2,ASSLRQATNEKLF
few,TRBJ1-1,TRBV24-1,AVRQGNTEAF
few,TRBJ1-1,TRBV27,ASAIELGTEAF